Shown below are 14 T cell receptor beta chains from a single sample sequenced in a study of T cells in Graves' hyperthyroidism and ophthalmopathy. There were TCR beta CDR3 regions amplified from RNA transcripts. The primer set for the first-round RT-PCR of the TCR CDR3 was HTBI. TCRdb ran MiXCR on the multiplex PCR reads and lists one entry per CDR3 protein. In the table there are about 350,000 distinct CDR3 sequences, 15% to 20% of which are singletons. The sample comprised blood. The receptor set was obtained from a woman between 18 and 29 years old with Graves' hyperthyroidism.

This clonotype was seen repeatedly, ten times or more. This chain uses TRBV19 with TRBJ2-7, with D uncertain. The V and J ends lost 3 bases and 3 bases respectively, with 9 bases between them. CDR1 is LNHDA, CDR2 SQIVND, per germline (reference sequence). This CDR3 contains 13 residues. The CDR3: CASSMGIDYEQYF. CDR3 nucleotides: TGTGCCAGTAGTATGGGCATTGACTACGAGCAGTACTTC.

The table lists this clonotype with many counts. The chain links TRBV7-8 to TRBJ2-5; D is unresolved. This CDR3 has 11 residues. V lost 5 bases to trimming and J lost 5 bases, with 6 bases between them. Germline CDR1 is SGHVS and CDR2 is FQNEAQ. CDR3 residues: CASSTVETQYF. As DNA, the CDR3 is TGTGCCAGCAGCACCGTGGAGACCCAGTACTTC.

Many counts were recorded for this clonotype. At one end the junction does not follow the germline gene, possibly because of a read error. The genes are TRBV15 and TRBJ2-7, with 7 bases fitting TRBD1. This CDR3 comprises 13 residues. Germline assignment: CDR1 LNHNV and CDR2 YYDKDF (reference sequence). CDR3 sequence: CATSGDRAAEQYF. CDR3 sequence (DNA): TGTGCCACCAGCGGAGACAGGGCGGCCGAGCAGTACTTC.

This clonotype was seen many times. The rearrangement links TRBV2 to TRBJ2-5; a weak D match, TRBD1 (5 bases). Deletions cut 5 bases from V and 2 bases from J, with 15 bases between. CDR3 length equals 15 residues. Germline V gene lookup returns CDR1 SNHLY and CDR2 FYNNEI. The CDR3 coding sequence is TGTGCCAGCAGTCGCCGTGGGGCCACACAAGAGACCCAGTACTTC. It translates to CASSRRGATQETQYF.

This clonotype was counted many times. The chain links TRBV2 to TRBJ2-2; 7 bases are a match to TRBD1. CDR1 is SNHLY, CDR2 FYNNEI, per germline. The J segment lost 7 bases and the V segment lost 6 bases, leaving 11 bases of the junction unmatched. The CDR3 has 15 amino acids. The CDR3 region has the DNA TGTGCCAGCAGGCCACTTAGAGGGGGCGACGGGGAGCTGTTTTTT. It yields the protein CASRPLRGGDGELFF.

This clonotype was observed many times. The chain uses TRBV6-2 or TRBV6-3 and TRBJ1-5; D gene unclear. V was cut by 6 bases and J by 1 base, with 7 bases left in between. The germline CDR1 and CDR2 sequences are MNHEY and SVGEGT. This CDR3 is 13 amino acids long. This chain's CDR3 is CASSDGSNQPQHF. The DNA of the CDR3 is TGTGCCAGCAGCGATGGGAGCAATCAGCCCCAGCATTTT.

The chain has TRBV4-2 and TRBJ2-7, with 9 bases aligning to TRBD2. Germline V gene sequence: CDR1 LGHNA, CDR2 YNFKEQ. The V segment lost 1 base and the J segment 5 bases; nucleotides outside the gene matches: 6. The CDR3 is 15 amino acids. CDR3 loop: CASSQGVAGEHEQYF. The CDR3, as DNA: TGTGCCAGCAGCCAAGGGGTAGCGGGGGAACACGAGCAGTACTTC.

This clonotype was seen many times. V is TRBV3-1 and J is TRBJ2-5; D gene unclear. From germline, CDR1 is LGHDT and CDR2 YNNKEL (reference sequence). This CDR3 is built from 12 residues. Trimming removed 3 bases at V and 5 bases at J, with 7 bases between. CDR3 residues: CASSHLGETQYF. CDR3 DNA: TGTGCCAGCAGCCACCTTGGGGAGACCCAGTACTTC.

This clonotype was seen at least ten times. The rearrangement links TRBV5-1 to TRBJ2-7; 7 positions match TRBD2. Germline V gene sequence: CDR1 SGHRS, CDR2 YFSETQ. The CDR3 has 15 amino acids. J was trimmed by 1 base and V by 2 bases; bases with no gene match: 6. For the CDR3, the DNA is TGCGCCAGCAGCTTAGGACTAGACGGATCCTACGAGCAGTACTTC. Its protein product is CASSLGLDGSYEQYF.

This clonotype turned up a few times. The rearrangement joins TRBV14 to TRBJ1-1; D remains unclear. V lost 4 bases, J lost 4 bases, and 16 bases lay in between. Germline CDR1 SGHDN, CDR2 FVKESK. This CDR3 is 15 amino acids long. This CDR3 reads CASSRGSWTATEAFF. CDR3 DNA sequence: TGTGCCAGCAGCCGAGGGAGTTGGACCGCCACTGAAGCTTTCTTT.

The gene calls are TRBV7-9 and TRBJ2-2; D remains ambiguous. CDR1 SEHNR and CDR2 FQNEAQ come from the germline V gene (reference sequence). CDR3 length: 15 residues. Trimming pared 5 bases from V and 0 bases from J, leaving 10 bases between. This CDR3 reads CASSLPSANTGELFF. The CDR3 bases are TGTGCCAGCAGCCTCCCCTCAGCGAACACCGGGGAGCTGTTTTTT.

Points on this clonotype: A much larger clone sits a single nucleotide away, making a read error possible. The chain uses TRBV12-3 or TRBV12-4 and TRBJ1-5, with 7 bases identical to TRBD1. CDR3 length equals 14 residues. The CDR3 region is CTSRQTGWDQPQHF. Written as DNA, the CDR3 is TGTACCAGCAGGCAGACAGGGTGGGATCAGCCCCAGCATTTT.

Many counts were recorded for this clonotype. The chain recombines TRBV12-3 or TRBV12-4 with TRBJ2-7; the D gene could be TRBD1 or TRBD2 (5 bases each). This CDR3 has 14 amino acids. Trimming shortened V by 4 bases and J by 1 base, and 11 bases separated the two germline ends. The CDR3 nucleotides read TGTGCCAGCAGTTGGGGACGGACGTCCTACGAGCAGTACTTC. Translation: CASSWGRTSYEQYF.

This clonotype was counted ten times or more. The rearrangement links TRBV27 to TRBJ2-7; tentative D call: TRBD1 (8 bases). The CDR3 runs to 14 residues. The ends were cut back, 9 bases at V and 1 base at J, with 16 bases in the middle. Germline assignment: CDR1 MNHEY and CDR2 SMNVEV (reference sequence). The CDR3 loop is CASHNRGGSYEQYF. As DNA, the CDR3 is TGTGCCAGTCATAACAGGGGGGGGTCCTACGAGCAGTACTTC.